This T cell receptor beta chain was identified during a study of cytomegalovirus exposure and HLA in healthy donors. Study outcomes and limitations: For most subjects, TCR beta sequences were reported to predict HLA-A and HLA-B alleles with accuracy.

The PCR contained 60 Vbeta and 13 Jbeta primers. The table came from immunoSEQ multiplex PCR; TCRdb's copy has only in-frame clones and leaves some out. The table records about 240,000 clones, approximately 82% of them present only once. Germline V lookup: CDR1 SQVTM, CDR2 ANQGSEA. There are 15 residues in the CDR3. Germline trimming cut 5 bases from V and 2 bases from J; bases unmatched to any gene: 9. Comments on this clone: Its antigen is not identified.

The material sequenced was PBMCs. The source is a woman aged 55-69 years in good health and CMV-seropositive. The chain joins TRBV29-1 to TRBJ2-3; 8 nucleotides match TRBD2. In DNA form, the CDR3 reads TGCAGCGTTAGGATTAGCGGGATGGTCACAGATACGCAGTATTTT. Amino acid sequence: CSVRISGMVTDTQYF.